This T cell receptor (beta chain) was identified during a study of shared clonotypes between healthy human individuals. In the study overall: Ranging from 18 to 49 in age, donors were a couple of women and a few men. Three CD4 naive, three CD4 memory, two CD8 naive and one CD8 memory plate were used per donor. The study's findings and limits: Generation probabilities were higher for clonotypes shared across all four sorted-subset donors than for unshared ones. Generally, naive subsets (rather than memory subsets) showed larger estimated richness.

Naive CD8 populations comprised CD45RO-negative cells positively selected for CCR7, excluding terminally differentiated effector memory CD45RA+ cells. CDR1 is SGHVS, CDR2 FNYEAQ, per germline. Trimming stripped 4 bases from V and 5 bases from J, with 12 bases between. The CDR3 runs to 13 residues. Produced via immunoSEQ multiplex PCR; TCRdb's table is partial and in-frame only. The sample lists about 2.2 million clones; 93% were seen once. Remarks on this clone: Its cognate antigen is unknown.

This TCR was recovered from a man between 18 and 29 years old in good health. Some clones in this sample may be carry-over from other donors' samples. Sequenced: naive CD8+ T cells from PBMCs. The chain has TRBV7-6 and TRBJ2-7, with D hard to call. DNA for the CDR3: TGTGCCAGCAGCTCATATGGTCCAAACGAGCAGTACTTC. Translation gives CASSSYGPNEQYF.